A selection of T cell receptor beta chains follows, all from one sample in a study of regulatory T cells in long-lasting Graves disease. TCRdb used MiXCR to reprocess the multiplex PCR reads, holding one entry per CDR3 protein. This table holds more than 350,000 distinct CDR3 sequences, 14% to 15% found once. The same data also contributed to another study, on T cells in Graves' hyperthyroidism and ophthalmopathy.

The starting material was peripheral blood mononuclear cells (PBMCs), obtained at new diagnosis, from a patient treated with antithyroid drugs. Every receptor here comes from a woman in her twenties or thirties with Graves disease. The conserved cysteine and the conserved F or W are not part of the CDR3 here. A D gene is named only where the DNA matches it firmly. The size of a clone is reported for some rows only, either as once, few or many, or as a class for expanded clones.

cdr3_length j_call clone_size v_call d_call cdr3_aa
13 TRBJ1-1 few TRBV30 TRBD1 AWSVGQAWNTEAF
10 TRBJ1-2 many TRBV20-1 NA SARIGAGGYT
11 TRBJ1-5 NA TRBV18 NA ASSPTGVQPQH
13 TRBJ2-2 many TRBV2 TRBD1 ASSQDRTNTGELF
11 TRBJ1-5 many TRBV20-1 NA SARGGSNQPQH
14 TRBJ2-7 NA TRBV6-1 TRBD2 ASSEWASGISYEQY
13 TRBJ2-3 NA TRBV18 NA ASSSQDMGTDTQY
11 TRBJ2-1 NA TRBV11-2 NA ASSLGPDGEQF
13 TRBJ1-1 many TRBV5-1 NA ASSLRGATFTEAF
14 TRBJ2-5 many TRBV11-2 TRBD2 ASSPLAGVGQETQY
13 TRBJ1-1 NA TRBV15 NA ATSRDRGSNTEAF
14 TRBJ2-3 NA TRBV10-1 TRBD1 ASSGGGTGVTDTQY
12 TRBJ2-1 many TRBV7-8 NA ASSSPEAYNEQF
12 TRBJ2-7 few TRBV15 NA AIMPSRGAYEQY
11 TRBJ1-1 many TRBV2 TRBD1 AGKGAMYTEAF
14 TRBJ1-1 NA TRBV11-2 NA ASSLERHPGSTEAF
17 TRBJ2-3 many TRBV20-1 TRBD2 SARRNPLAGEVHTDTQY
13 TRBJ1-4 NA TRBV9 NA ASSVALGAGEKLF